The 5 T cell receptor beta chains below come from one sample, sequenced in a study of T cell repertoires in cytomegalovirus infection. No antigen has been identified for these receptors. From the reads, TCRdb called clonotypes with MiXCR, one entry per CDR3 protein. The repertoire consists of about 890,000 distinct CDR3 sequences, with approximately 31% occurring once and the leading ten covering about an eighth. The sample consisted of cultured CD8+ T cells from PBMCs, taken from culture after CMV antigen stimulation. These receptors originate from a human donor in good health (CMV status not recorded). Some clones in this sample may be carry-over from other donors' samples.

The chain is built from TRBV7-9 and TRBJ2-5; D possibly corresponds to TRBD1 (6 bases). This CDR3 is 16 amino acids long. Trimming removed 3 bases at V and 3 bases at J, with 17 bases between. Germline V gives CDR1 SEHNR, CDR2 FQNEAQ (reference sequence). CDR3 loop: CASSFMSQGMKETQYF. The CDR3 DNA sequence: TGTGCCAGCAGCTTTATGTCGCAGGGGATGAAAGAGACCCAGTACTTC.

V and J are TRBV9 and TRBJ1-2; D may be TRBD1 (5 bases). CDR3 size: 14 residues. The V end was cut by 7 bases, the J end by 6 bases, with 19 bases between. Germline V gene lookup returns CDR1 SGDLS and CDR2 YYNGEE. CDR3: CASFNPLEGHGYTF. CDR3 nucleotide sequence: TGTGCCAGCTTTAACCCCCTGGAGGGGCATGGCTACACCTTC.

This clonotype was observed a few times. The chain couples TRBV7-6 to TRBJ2-3, with 8 bases identical to TRBD2. The CDR3 extends over 16 amino acids. CDR1 and CDR2 (germline): SGHVS, FNYEAQ. With 5 bases clipped from V and 4 bases from J, the junction kept 11 bases outside the gene matches. The CDR3 DNA follows: TGTGCCAGCAGCGGGGGACTGGCGGGGGGCTCAGATACGCAGTATTTT. It yields the protein CASSGGLAGGSDTQYF.

This chain connects TRBV7-9 to TRBJ2-1; D gene unclear. The V gene's germline CDR1 is SEHNR and CDR2 FQNEAQ (reference sequence). The CDR3 has 15 residues. Trimming removed 4 bases at V and 4 bases at J, with 14 bases between. CDR3 protein: CASSYPTRHYNEQFF. DNA of the CDR3: TGTGCCAGCAGCTACCCCACAAGGCATTACAATGAGCAGTTCTTC.

Many counts were recorded for this clonotype. The genes are TRBV12-3 or TRBV12-4 and TRBJ2-5; D perhaps matches TRBD2 (7 bases). This CDR3 region has 15 residues. Trimming took off 3 bases at V and 5 bases at J, with 16 bases between the two ends. CDR3 bases: TGTGCCAGCAGTTTCGCGGCGGGGGCCACGGAGACCCAGTACTTC. Residues: CASSFAAGATETQYF.